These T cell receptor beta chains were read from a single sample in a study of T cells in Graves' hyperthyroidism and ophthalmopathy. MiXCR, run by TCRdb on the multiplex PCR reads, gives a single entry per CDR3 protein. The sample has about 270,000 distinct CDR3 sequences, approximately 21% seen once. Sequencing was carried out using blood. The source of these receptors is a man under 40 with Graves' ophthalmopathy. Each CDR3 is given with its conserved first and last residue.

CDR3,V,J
CALAASYNEQFF,TRBV30,TRBJ2-1
CASSLGNVGYGYTF,TRBV11-2,TRBJ1-2
CASSEAVRRPQHF,TRBV6-1,TRBJ1-5
CASSQSGANVLTF,TRBV7-9,TRBJ2-6
CASSEATGNYGYTF,TRBV6-1,TRBJ1-2
CASRGGDNEKLFF,TRBV5-1,TRBJ1-4
CTSSRADRSIGYTF,TRBV18,TRBJ1-2
CASSSPSGSGGANVLTF,TRBV28,TRBJ2-6
CASSLGQGLNEQFF,TRBV7-3,TRBJ2-1
CASSRIPRGAGGEDTQYF,TRBV4-1,TRBJ2-3
CATSDFMSAGVTGELFF,TRBV24-1,TRBJ2-2
CATSAAQGTRNEQFF,TRBV24-1,TRBJ2-1
CASSFQAGATETQYF,TRBV11-2,TRBJ2-5
CSARDRTSGSSYNEQFF,TRBV20-1,TRBJ2-1
CASSGTKSYEKLFF,TRBV2,TRBJ1-4
CASSASGDNEQFF,TRBV6-1,TRBJ2-1
CASSPRTSGREHEQYF,TRBV5-1,TRBJ2-7
CARDPQGHVSPKYEQYF,TRBV12-5,TRBJ2-7
CASSPRPGLANTGELFF,TRBV28,TRBJ2-2
CASRPPSRAGAGELFF,TRBV5-1,TRBJ2-2
CATSEPGRDRETQYF,TRBV24-1,TRBJ2-5
CASASWTSSFYEQYF,TRBV28,TRBJ2-7
CASSPYVGADYEQYF,TRBV11-2,TRBJ2-7
CASSEGTYNEQFF,TRBV6-1,TRBJ2-1
CATSSPAHTDTQYF,TRBV15,TRBJ2-3
CSASGGGAGGANVLTF,TRBV20-1,TRBJ2-6
CASTHSLAGHSYNEQFF,TRBV19,TRBJ2-1
CSAQSQSGPLAKNIQYF,TRBV20-1,TRBJ2-4
CASREDRGALENTEAFF,TRBV2,TRBJ1-1
CSARSGSGNTDTQYF,TRBV20-1,TRBJ2-3
CASSRSPGRTGELFF,TRBV11-2,TRBJ2-2
CASSRASSNYYGYTF,TRBV6-2/TRBV6-3,TRBJ1-2
CASTGLAGGYEQYF,TRBV2,TRBJ2-7
CAWTRQGSTQPQHF,TRBV30,TRBJ1-5
CASVAGGTQYF,TRBV12-3/TRBV12-4,TRBJ2-3
CASSGSAGANVLTF,TRBV18,TRBJ2-6
CASSRLADAYNEQFF,TRBV5-1,TRBJ2-1
CASSSPRTSGYRRDEQFF,TRBV27,TRBJ2-1
CASSHNDRVGGYTF,TRBV6-1,TRBJ1-2
CASSQEKQGPETQYF,TRBV3-1,TRBJ2-5
CSAEDTQETQYF,TRBV20-1,TRBJ2-5
CSGGQHEAFF,TRBV29-1,TRBJ1-1
CASSPRRGNYEQYF,TRBV14,TRBJ2-7
CASSWGQGASYEQYF,TRBV5-1,TRBJ2-7
CSARADRGRNTIYF,TRBV20-1,TRBJ1-3
CAWSGSQRANEQFF,TRBV30,TRBJ2-1
CASSLQGTGGYNEQFF,TRBV11-3,TRBJ2-1
CASVVQETQYF,TRBV28,TRBJ2-5
CASSPSGVITDTQYF,TRBV28,TRBJ2-3
CASSDWASYEQYF,TRBV25-1,TRBJ2-7
CSARDRRSQPQHF,TRBV20-1,TRBJ1-5
CASSLVAQSSGNTIYF,TRBV5-1,TRBJ1-3
CASSGTVADEQFF,TRBV7-9,TRBJ2-1